This T cell receptor (beta chain) was found in a study of control samples from healthy donors and cancer patients. The protocol was immunoSEQ multiplex PCR, while the TCRdb copy is restricted to in-frame clones and leaves out a portion. The table lists 150,000 to 200,000 clones, roughly 94% of them singletons. Germline assignment: CDR1 LNHDA and CDR2 SQIVND (reference sequence). The V end lost 10 bases, the J end lost 4 bases, and 22 bases lay between the germline ends. The CDR3 consists of 15 residues. The TCR comes from a woman aged 18 to 35 in good health. The rearrangement joins TRBV19 to TRBJ1-1, with D unclear. The source material was blood. CDR3 loop: CAKDRPPLSVTEAFF. The CDR3, as DNA: TGTGCCAAAGACCGACCCCCTCTTTCGGTCACTGAAGCTTTCTTT.